This T cell receptor beta chain was retrieved from a study of CD8 T cells in ankylosing spondylitis. Broader study findings: From matched ankylosing spondylitis synovial fluid, disease-linked clones were reportedly recovered at significantly enriched levels. Reports of some motif variants in reactive arthritis synovial fluid and blood predate this one. Relatively scarce in peripheral blood, disease-linked clones were CD8+.

Preparation of TCR beta libraries was done by quantitative 5'-RACE with molecular barcodes. TCRdb re-called the 5' RACE reads with MiXCR, one entry per CDR3 protein. The repertoire holds about 190,000 distinct CDR3 sequences, roughly 13% seen once, with approximately 9.9% in the top ten. A word on this clonotype: The antigen is unknown.

V lost 9 bases and J 6 bases, leaving 24 bases between the germline ends. From germline, CDR1 is SGHRS and CDR2 YFSETQ. The CDR3 has 15 amino acids. The chain links TRBV5-1 to TRBJ1-2, with D tentatively TRBD1 (6 bases). The TCR originated in a female donor with ankylosing spondylitis or in good health (not recorded which). Source material: blood, either unsorted or a sorted T cell fraction (not recorded which). CDR3 loop: CANSLGNRETHGYTF. CDR3 DNA sequence: TGCGCCAACTCCCTCGGGAACAGGGAAACTCATGGCTACACCTTC.